The T cell receptor beta chain under discussion was sequenced for a study of blood T cell repertoires in COVID-19. Background on the study: Both acute and convalescent COVID-19 samples were obtained from the United States, Italy and Spain. Nucleic acid was either cDNA or gDNA, and it came from T cells, B-cell-depleted T cells, or PBMCs.

V shed 3 bases and J 8 bases; nucleotides not matched to a gene: 7. This CDR3 comprises 14 residues. Germline V CDR1 and CDR2: SGHTS, YDEGEE. Source study methods: Researchers report that nucleated cell counts were estimated from reference gene primer amplification. Sequencing used immunoSEQ multiplex PCR; TCRdb keeps in-frame clones, though not all of them. Clone size and the V and J calls come from that table; the DNA yielded D and trimming. The sample lists nearly 250,000 clones, approximately 84% occurring once. The rearrangement uses TRBV5-8 and TRBJ2-5; 10 bases agree with TRBD2. The TCR originated in an elderly woman with acute or convalescent COVID-19. Sequenced input: peripheral blood. The CDR3 DNA reads as TGTGCCAGCAGCTCTGGACTAGCGGAAATTACCCAGTACTTC. Protein: CASSSGLAEITQYF.